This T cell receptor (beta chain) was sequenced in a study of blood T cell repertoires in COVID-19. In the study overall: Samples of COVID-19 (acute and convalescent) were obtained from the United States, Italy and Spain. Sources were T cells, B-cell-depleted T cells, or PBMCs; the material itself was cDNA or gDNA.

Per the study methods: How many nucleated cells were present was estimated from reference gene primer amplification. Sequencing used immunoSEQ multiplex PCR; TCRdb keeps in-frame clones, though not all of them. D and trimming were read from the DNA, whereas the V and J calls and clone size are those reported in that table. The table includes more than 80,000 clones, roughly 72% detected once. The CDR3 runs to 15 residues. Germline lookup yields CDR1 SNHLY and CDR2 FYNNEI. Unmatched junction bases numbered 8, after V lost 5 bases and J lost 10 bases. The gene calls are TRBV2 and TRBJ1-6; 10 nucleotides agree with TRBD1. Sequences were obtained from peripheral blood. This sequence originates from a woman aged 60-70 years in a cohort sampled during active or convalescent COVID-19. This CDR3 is CASSISTGGVSPLHF. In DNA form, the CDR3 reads TGTGCCAGCAGTATATCGACAGGGGGCGTCTCACCCCTCCACTTT.